The 17 T cell receptor beta chains presented below share a single source sample, sequenced in a study of shared clonotypes between healthy human individuals. Sequenced by immunoSEQ multiplex PCR; TCRdb stores in-frame clones only, minus some. The table has millions of clones, around 96% seen once. Naivety among CD8 cells was defined by CD45RO negativity and positive CCR7 selection, thereby excluding terminally differentiated effector memory CD45RA+ cells. Material for sequencing was naive CD8+ T cells sorted from blood. The receptors originated from a man younger than 30 in good health.

Points on this clone: The same CDR3 can be traced to other DNA sequences in this sample. This chain joins TRBV4-1 and TRBJ1-1; 7 bases are a match to TRBD1. From germline, CDR1 is MGHRA and CDR2 YSYEKL. The CDR3 spans 14 residues. V gave up 1 base and J gave up 2 bases; unmatched junction bases: 1. The CDR3 sequence is CASSQGQGNTEAFF. The DNA of the CDR3 is TGCGCCAGCAGCCAAGGACAGGGTAACACTGAAGCTTTCTTT.

The chain has TRBV27 and TRBJ2-1; D might be TRBD1 (6 bases). The CDR3 sequence is 16 residues long. V lost 3 bases, J lost 1 base, and 13 bases lay in between. CDR1 is MNHEY and CDR2 is SMNVEV in the germline V gene (reference sequence). CDR3: CASSFQQGDSYNEQFF. The CDR3 DNA is TGTGCCAGCAGTTTCCAACAGGGTGATTCCTACAATGAGCAGTTCTTC.

V usage is TRBV5-6 and J usage is TRBJ2-7; 9 bases are shared with TRBD1. The CDR3 loop spans 15 amino acids. Per germline, CDR1 SGHDT and CDR2 YYEEEE. V was clipped by 0 bases and J by 4 bases; unmatched bases: 5. The chain's CDR3 is CASSLEGTGFYEQYF. The DNA of the CDR3 is TGTGCCAGCAGCTTGGAAGGGACAGGGTTTTACGAGCAGTACTTC.

This rearrangement joins TRBV28 to TRBJ2-1, with 8 bases fitting TRBD2. This CDR3 contains 14 residues. Germline CDR1 and CDR2: MDHEN and SYDVKM. The ends lost 8 bases at V and 3 bases at J; junction bases unmatched: 6. The CDR3 here is CASLGTSGYNEQFF. The CDR3 nucleotides read TGTGCCAGCCTTGGAACTAGCGGCTACAATGAGCAGTTCTTC.

V and J are TRBV2 and TRBJ1-2; TRBD1 is a possible D gene (5 bases). Trimming stripped 2 bases from V and 6 bases from J, with 16 bases between. Looked up from germline, CDR1 is SNHLY and CDR2 is FYNNEI. The CDR3 is 15 residues long. The CDR3 coding sequence is TGTGCCAGCAGTGAATTGACAGTTGACGTCAATGGCTACACCTTC. Translating gives CASSELTVDVNGYTF.

The chain employs TRBV7-6 and TRBJ2-1; 8 bases line up with TRBD2. The germline gives CDR1 SGHVS, CDR2 FNYEAQ. V trimming: 1 base; J trimming: 6 bases; junction bases outside the gene matches: 2. The CDR3 loop spans 14 amino acids. In DNA form, the CDR3 reads TGTGCCAGCAGCTTAGTGGGACTAGTCAATGAGCAGTTCTTC. It translates to CASSLVGLVNEQFF.

The J gene is TRBJ2-4, the V gene TRBV5-5; D call uncertain. V lost 0 bases to trimming and J lost 1 base, with 17 bases between them. This CDR3 contains 18 residues. Germline values: CDR1 SGHKS, CDR2 YYEKEE (reference sequence). CDR3 amino acids: CASSLGFLGNLAKNIQYF. CDR3 nucleotides: TGTGCCAGCAGCTTGGGGTTCCTAGGGAACCTGGCCAAAAACATTCAGTACTTC.

V usage is TRBV28 and J usage is TRBJ1-2, with D maybe TRBD1 (6 bases). Germline V gene lookup returns CDR1 MDHEN and CDR2 SYDVKM. The V gene lost 5 bases and the J gene lost 1 base, with 20 bases spanning the gap. The CDR3 loop spans 17 amino acids. Here the CDR3 reads CASSQEPRGTHNYGYTF. DNA of the CDR3: TGTGCCAGCAGTCAAGAACCCAGGGGCACCCATAACTATGGCTACACCTTC.

Comments on this clone: The sample has other DNA sequences that encode this CDR3 too. V gene TRBV27 combines with J gene TRBJ2-3; weak D call: TRBD2 (5 bases). The germline V gene has CDR1 MNHEY and CDR2 SMNVEV (reference sequence). Trimming removed 3 bases at V and 1 base at J, with 8 bases between. The CDR3 length is 14 residues. Here the CDR3 DNA reads TGTGCCAGCAGTTTTGGGAGCGGCACAGATACGCAGTATTTT. This gives the protein CASSFGSGTDTQYF.

This clone has a handful of counts. The V call is TRBV19, the J call TRBJ1-5; D ambiguous. The germline V and J ends were trimmed by 7 bases and 2 bases, with 12 bases remaining between them. Germline V gene data show CDR1 as LNHDA and CDR2 as SQIVND (reference sequence). The CDR3 runs to 14 residues. The CDR3 DNA reads as TGTGCCAGTACCCAATGGGGAGGCAATCAGCCCCAGCATTTT. It translates to CASTQWGGNQPQHF.

The rearrangement links TRBV6-5 to TRBJ2-2; the D is unclear. Per germline, CDR1 MNHEY and CDR2 SVGAGI. V was trimmed by 6 bases and J by 4 bases, leaving 9 bases between them. The CDR3 has 13 amino acids. The CDR3 nucleotides are TGTGCCAGCAGGCCAGACCTCACCGGGGAGCTGTTTTTT. Its translation is CASRPDLTGELFF.

A few counts support this clone. Its ends do not fully match the called genes, so a read error is possible. The chain carries TRBV11-2 and TRBJ2-3; the D gene is possibly TRBD2 (5 bases). Germline CDR1 reads SGHAT; CDR2 reads FQNNGV. This CDR3 region has 20 residues. The CDR3 reads CASSLDFSGTLRFNTDTQYF. DNA for the CDR3: TGTGCCAGCAGCCTAGACTTCAGCGGCACTCTTCGGTTTAACACAGATACGCAGTATTTT. The full variable domain, rest sourced from reference TRBV11-2 and TRBJ2-3, is EAGVAQSPRYKIIEKRQSVAFWCNPISGHATLYWYQQILGQGPKLLIQFQNNGVVDDSQLPKDRFSAERLKGVDSTLKIQPAKLEDSAVYLCASSLDFSGTLRFNTDTQYFGPGTRLTVL.

Here the CDR3 reads CAWNGGQSTDTQYF. CDR3 bases: TGTGCCTGGAACGGCGGACAGAGCACAGATACGCAGTATTTT. The genes are TRBV30 and TRBJ2-3; possible D gene TRBD1, 6 bases. CDR1 and CDR2 (germline): GTSNPN, SVGIG (reference sequence). The CDR3 length is 14 residues. Trimming pared 4 bases from V and 0 bases from J, leaving 11 bases between.

The rearrangement joins TRBV9 to TRBJ1-2; 11 nucleotides agree with TRBD1. CDR3 size: 16 residues. The V gene's germline CDR1 is SGDLS and CDR2 YYNGEE. V was clipped by 1 base and J by 4 bases; unmatched bases: 6. Here the CDR3 reads CASSVSDGTGGYGYTF. The CDR3 nucleotides read TGTGCCAGCAGCGTAAGTGACGGGACAGGGGGCTATGGCTACACCTTC.

The chain combines TRBV7-9 with TRBJ2-2; TRBD1 matches at 7 bases. The germline V gene has CDR1 SEHNR and CDR2 FQNEAQ (reference sequence). The CDR3 covers 17 residues. V lost 5 bases and J lost 2; bases outside the gene matches: 11. In DNA form, the CDR3 reads TGTGCCAGCAGCCCAGGGGGTGAGGCTCTAAACACCGGGGAGCTGTTTTTT. This translates into CASSPGGEALNTGELFF.

In regard to this clone: Additional DNA sequences in this sample encode the identical CDR3. The V gene is TRBV30, the J gene TRBJ2-2; D unresolved. CDR1 GTSNPN and CDR2 SVGIG come from the germline V gene (reference sequence). CDR3 length: 12 residues. V lost 4 bases, J lost 4 bases, and 7 bases lay in between. As DNA, the CDR3 is TGTGCCTGGATAGGCAGCACCGGGGAGCTGTTTTTT. Translated, it gives CAWIGSTGELFF.

This CDR3 is CASSLGEAGTDTQYF. The CDR3 bases are TGTGCCAGCAGTTTGGGGGAGGCTGGCACAGATACGCAGTATTTT. The chain joins TRBV27 to TRBJ2-3; D is perhaps TRBD2 (6 bases). The CDR3 contains 15 residues. Germline CDR1 is MNHEY and CDR2 is SMNVEV (reference sequence). Trimming took 3 bases from V and 1 from J, leaving 11 bases between them.